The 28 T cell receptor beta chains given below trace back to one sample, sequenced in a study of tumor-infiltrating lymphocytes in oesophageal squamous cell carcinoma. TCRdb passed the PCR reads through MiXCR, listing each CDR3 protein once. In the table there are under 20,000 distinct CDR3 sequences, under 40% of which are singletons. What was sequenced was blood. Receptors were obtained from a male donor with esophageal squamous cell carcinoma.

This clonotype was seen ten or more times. The CDR3 reads CASSIDGTEAFF. In nucleotides, the CDR3 is TGTGCCAGTAGTATAGACGGGACTGAAGCTTTCTTT. The chain couples TRBV19 to TRBJ1-1; the D is unclear. There are 12 residues in the CDR3. Trimming stripped 0 bases from V and 5 bases from J, with 4 bases between. CDR1 is LNHDA, CDR2 SQIVND, per germline (reference sequence).

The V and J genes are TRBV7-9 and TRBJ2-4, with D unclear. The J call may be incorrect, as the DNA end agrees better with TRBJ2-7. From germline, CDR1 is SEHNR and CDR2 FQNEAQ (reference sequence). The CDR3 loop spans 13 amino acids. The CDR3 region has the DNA TGTGCCAGCAGTCCGGACGTTACCTACGAGCAGTACTTC. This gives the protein CASSPDVTYEQYF.

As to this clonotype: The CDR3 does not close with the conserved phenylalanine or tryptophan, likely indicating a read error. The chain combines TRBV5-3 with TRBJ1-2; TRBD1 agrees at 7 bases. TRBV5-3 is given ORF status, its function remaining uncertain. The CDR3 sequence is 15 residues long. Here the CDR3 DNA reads TGTGCCAGCAGCTCACAGGGGTACTCCTCCTATGGCTACACCTTA. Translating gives CASSSQGYSSYGYTL.

The CDR3 loop is CASSPGVGLGGSPLHF. The CDR3 nucleotides are TGTGCCAGCAGCCCGGGCGTAGGCCTAGGGGGTTCACCCCTCCACTTT. This chain links TRBV7-2 with TRBJ1-6, with D possibly being TRBD1 (6 bases). Per germline, CDR1 SGHTA and CDR2 FQGNSA. The CDR3 loop spans 16 amino acids. The V gene lost 5 bases and the J gene lost 9 bases, with 20 bases spanning the gap.

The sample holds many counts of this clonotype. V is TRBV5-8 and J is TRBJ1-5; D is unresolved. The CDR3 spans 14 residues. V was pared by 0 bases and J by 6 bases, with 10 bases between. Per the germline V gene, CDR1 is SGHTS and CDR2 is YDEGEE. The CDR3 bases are TGTGCCAGCAGCTTGGAGAGTCGGGTTCAGCCCCAGCATTTT. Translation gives CASSLESRVQPQHF.

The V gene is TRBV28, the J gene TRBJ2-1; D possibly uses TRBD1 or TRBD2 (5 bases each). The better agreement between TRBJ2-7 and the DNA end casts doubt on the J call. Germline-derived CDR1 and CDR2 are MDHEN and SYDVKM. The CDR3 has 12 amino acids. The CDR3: CASSLMGEEQYF. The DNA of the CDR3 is TGTGCCAGCAGTTTAATGGGGGAAGAGCAGTACTTC.

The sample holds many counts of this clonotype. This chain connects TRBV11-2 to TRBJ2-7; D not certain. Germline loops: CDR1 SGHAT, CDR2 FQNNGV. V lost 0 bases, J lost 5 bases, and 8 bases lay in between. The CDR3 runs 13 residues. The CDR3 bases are TGTGCCAGCAGCTTAGAGCTTGGGGACGAGCAGTACTTC. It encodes CASSLELGDEQYF.

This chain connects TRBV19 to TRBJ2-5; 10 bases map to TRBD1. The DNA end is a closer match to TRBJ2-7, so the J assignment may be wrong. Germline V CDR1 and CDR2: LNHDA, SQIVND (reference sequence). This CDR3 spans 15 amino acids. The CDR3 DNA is TGTGCCAGTAGTAGCCGGGACAGGGGAGCCTACGAGCAGTACTTC. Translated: CASSSRDRGAYEQYF.

The CDR3 loop reads CSASFLDGYTF. CDR3 in DNA: TGCAGTGCTAGTTTTCTAGACGGCTACACCTTC. The chain joins TRBV20-1 to TRBJ1-2, with unresolved D. The V gene's germline CDR1 is DFQATT and CDR2 SNEGSKA (reference sequence). V lost 3 bases and J 8 bases, leaving 10 bases between the germline ends. The CDR3 contains 11 residues.

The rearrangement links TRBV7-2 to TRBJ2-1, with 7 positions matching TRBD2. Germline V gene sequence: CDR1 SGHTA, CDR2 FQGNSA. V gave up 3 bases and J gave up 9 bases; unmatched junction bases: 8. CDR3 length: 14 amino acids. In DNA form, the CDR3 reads TGTGCCAGCAGCTTTCCTAGCGGACCGCGTGAGCAGTTCTTC. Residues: CASSFPSGPREQFF. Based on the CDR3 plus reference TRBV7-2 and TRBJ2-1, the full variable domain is GAGVSQSPSNKVTEKGKDVELRCDPISGHTALYWYRQSLGQGLEFLIYFQGNSAPDKSGLPSDRFSAERTGGSVSTLTIQRTQQEDSAVYLCASSFPSGPREQFFGPGTRLTVL.

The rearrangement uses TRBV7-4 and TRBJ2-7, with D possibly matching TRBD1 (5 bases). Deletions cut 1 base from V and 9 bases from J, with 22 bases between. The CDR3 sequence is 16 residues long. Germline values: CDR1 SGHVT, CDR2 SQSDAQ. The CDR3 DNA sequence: TGTGCCAGCAGCTTAGGTTGTGACAGCAGCGCAGATACGCAGTACTTC. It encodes CASSLGCDSSADTQYF.

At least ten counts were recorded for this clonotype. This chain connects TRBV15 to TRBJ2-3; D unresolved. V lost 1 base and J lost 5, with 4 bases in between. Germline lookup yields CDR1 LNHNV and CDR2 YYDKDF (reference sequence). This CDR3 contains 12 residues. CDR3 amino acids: CATSRGEDTQYF. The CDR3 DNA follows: TGTGCCACCAGCAGAGGAGAAGATACGCAGTATTTT. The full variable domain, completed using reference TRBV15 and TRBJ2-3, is DAMVIQNPRYQVTQFGKPVTLSCSQTLNHNVMYWYQQKSSQAPKLLFHYYDKDFNNEADTPDNFQSRRPNTSFCFLDIRSPGLGDTAMYLCATSRGEDTQYFGPGTRLTVL.

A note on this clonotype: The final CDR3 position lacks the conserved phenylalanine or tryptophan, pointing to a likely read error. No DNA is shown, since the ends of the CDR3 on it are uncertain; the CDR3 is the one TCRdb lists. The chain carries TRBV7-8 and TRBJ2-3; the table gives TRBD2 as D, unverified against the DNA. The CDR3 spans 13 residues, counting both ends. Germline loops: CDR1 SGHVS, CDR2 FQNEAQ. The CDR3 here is CASSYSIEQYFGP.

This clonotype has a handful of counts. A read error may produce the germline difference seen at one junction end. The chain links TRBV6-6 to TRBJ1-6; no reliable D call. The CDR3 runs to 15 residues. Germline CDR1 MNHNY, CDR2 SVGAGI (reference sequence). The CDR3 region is CASSYGAGRPYEQYF. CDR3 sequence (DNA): TGTGCCAGCAGTTACGGAGCGGGCCGTCCCTACGAGCAGTACTTT.

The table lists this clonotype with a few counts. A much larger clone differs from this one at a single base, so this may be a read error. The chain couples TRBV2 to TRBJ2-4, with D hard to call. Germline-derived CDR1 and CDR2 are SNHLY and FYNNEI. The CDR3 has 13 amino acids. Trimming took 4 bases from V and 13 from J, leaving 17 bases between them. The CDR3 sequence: CASSVGSYNEQYF. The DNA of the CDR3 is TGTGCCAGCAGTGTAGGCTCCTACAATGAGCAGTACTTC.

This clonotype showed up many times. The CDR3 bases are TGTGCCAGCAGTTTAGGGGGCACTGGAGTCACAGCTTTCTTT. Its protein product is CASSLGGTGVTAFF. This chain connects TRBV27 to TRBJ1-1; tentative D call: TRBD1 (6 bases). Trimming stripped 2 bases from V and 10 bases from J, with 17 bases between. Germline V gene data show CDR1 as MNHEY and CDR2 as SMNVEV (reference sequence). The CDR3 has 14 residues.

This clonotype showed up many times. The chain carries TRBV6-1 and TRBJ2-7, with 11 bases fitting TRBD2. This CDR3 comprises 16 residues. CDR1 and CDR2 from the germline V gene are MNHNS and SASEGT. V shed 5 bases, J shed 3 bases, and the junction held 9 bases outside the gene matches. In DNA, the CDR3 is TGTGCCAGCAGTCTCGAGCTAGCGGGAGGACTCTACGAGCAGTACTTC. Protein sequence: CASSLELAGGLYEQYF.

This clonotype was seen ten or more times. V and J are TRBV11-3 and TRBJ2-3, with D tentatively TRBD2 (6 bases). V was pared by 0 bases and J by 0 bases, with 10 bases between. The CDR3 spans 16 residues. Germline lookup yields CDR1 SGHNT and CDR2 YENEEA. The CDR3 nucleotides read TGTGCCAGCAGCTTAGACGGCGGGACCAGCACAGATACGCAGTATTTT. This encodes CASSLDGGTSTDTQYF.

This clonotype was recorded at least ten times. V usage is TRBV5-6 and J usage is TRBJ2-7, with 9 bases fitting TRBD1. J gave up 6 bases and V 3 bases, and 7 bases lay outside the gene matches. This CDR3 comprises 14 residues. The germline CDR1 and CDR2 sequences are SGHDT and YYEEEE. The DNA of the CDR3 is TGTGCCAGCAGCTGGGGACAGGGCTCCAGCGAGCAGTACTTC. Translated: CASSWGQGSSEQYF.

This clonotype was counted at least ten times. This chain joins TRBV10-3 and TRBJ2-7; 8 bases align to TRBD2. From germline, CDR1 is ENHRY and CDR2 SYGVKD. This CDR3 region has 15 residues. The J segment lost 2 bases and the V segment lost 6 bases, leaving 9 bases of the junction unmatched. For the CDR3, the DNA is TGTGCCATCAGCGACTCTTTAGCGGGAACCTACGAGCAGTACTTC. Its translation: CAISDSLAGTYEQYF.

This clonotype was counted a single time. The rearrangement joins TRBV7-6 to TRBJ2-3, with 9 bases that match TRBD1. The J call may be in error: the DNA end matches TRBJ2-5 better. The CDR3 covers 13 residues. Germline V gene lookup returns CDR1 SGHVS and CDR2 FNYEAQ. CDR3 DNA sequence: TGTGCCAGCAGCTTAGGGGGACAGGGGACCCAGTACTTC. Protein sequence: CASSLGGQGTQYF.

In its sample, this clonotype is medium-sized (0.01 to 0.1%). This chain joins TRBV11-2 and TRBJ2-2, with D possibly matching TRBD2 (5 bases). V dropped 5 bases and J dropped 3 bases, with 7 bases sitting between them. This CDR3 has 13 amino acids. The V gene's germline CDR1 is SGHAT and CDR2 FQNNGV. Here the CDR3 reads CASSRGYTGELFF. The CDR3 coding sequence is TGTGCCAGCAGCCGCGGGTACACCGGGGAGCTGTTTTTT. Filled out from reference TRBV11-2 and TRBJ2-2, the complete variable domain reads EAGVAQSPRYKIIEKRQSVAFWCNPISGHATLYWYQQILGQGPKLLIQFQNNGVVDDSQLPKDRFSAERLKGVDSTLKIQPAKLEDSAVYLCASSRGYTGELFFGEGSRLTVL.

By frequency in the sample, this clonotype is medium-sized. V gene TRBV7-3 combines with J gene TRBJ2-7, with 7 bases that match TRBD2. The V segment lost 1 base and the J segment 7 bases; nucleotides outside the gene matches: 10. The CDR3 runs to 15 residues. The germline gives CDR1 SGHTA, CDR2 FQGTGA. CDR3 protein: CASSLSFSSGNEQYF. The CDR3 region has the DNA TGTGCCAGCAGCTTAAGTTTTTCTAGCGGCAATGAGCAGTACTTC.

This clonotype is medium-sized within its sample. The CDR3 DNA follows: TGTGCCAGCAGCTTAACAGGGGAGACCTCCTACAATGAGCAGTTCTTC. The encoded protein is CASSLTGETSYNEQFF. This chain links TRBV7-8 with TRBJ2-1, with TRBD1 matching 7 bases. Germline CDR1 is SGHVS and CDR2 is FQNEAQ. Trimming removed 2 bases from V and 0 bases from J; junction bases left unmatched: 4. The CDR3 is 16 amino acids. Complete variable domain (other parts from reference TRBV7-8 and TRBJ2-1): GAGVSQSPRYKVAKRGQDVALRCDPISGHVSLFWYQQALGQGPEFLTYFQNEAQLDKSGLPSDRFFAERPEGSVSTLKIQRTQQEDSAVYLCASSLTGETSYNEQFFGPGTRLTVL.

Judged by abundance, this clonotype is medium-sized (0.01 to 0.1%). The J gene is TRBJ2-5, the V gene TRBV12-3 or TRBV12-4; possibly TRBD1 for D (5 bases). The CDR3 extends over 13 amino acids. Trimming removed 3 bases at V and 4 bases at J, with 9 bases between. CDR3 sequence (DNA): TGTGCCAGCAGTTTGCCTGGGGCAGAGACCCAGTACTTC. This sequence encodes CASSLPGAETQYF.

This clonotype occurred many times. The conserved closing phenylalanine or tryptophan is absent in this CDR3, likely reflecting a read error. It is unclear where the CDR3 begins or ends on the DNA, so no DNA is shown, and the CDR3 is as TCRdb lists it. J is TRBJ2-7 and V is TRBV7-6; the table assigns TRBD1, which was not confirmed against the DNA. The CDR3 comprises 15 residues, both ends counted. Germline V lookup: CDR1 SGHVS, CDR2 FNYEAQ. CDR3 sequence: CASSWDQGGGYTFGS.

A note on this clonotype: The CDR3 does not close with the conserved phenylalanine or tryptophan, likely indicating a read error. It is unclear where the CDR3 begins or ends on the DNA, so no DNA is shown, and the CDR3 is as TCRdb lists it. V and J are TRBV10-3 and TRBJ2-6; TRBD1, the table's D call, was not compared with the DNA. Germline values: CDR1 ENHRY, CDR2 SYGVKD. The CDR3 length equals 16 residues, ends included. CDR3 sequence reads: CAISEGQGLNIQYFGA.

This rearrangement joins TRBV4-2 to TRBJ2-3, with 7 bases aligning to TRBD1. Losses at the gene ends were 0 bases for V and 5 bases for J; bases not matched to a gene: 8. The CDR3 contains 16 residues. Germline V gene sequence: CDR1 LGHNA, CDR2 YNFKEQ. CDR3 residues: CASSQELRQGQDTQYF. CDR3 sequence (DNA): TGTGCCAGCAGCCAAGAATTGAGACAGGGACAAGATACGCAGTATTTT.